This TCR beta chain was captured in a study of CD8+CD57+ T cells in acquired aplastic anemia. On the study more broadly: Quantities of DNA derived from sorted CD4+ and CD8+ cells averaged 3.2 ug. Healthy donors had, on average, about 10.8 million reads for their CD4+ cells.

The V gene's germline CDR1 is SGHVS and CDR2 FNYEAQ. The CDR3 sequence is 16 residues long. With 4 bases clipped from V and 7 bases from J, the junction kept 10 bases outside the gene matches. According to the study, genomic DNA was the template for TCR beta VDJ and CDR3 profiling. MiXCR, applied by TCRdb to the reads, yields one record per CDR3 protein. The sample shows some 210,000 distinct CDR3 sequences, around 60% of them seen only once. J is TRBJ1-6 and V is TRBV7-6; 7 nucleotides match TRBD1. What was sequenced was sorted CD4+, CD8+, or CD8+CD57+ T cells (not recorded which) from PBMCs. The TCR was taken from a human donor in good health. The CDR3 region is CASSSGPGTENSPLHF. In nucleotides, the CDR3 is TGTGCCAGCAGCTCAGGCCCCGGGACAGAAAATTCACCCCTCCACTTT.